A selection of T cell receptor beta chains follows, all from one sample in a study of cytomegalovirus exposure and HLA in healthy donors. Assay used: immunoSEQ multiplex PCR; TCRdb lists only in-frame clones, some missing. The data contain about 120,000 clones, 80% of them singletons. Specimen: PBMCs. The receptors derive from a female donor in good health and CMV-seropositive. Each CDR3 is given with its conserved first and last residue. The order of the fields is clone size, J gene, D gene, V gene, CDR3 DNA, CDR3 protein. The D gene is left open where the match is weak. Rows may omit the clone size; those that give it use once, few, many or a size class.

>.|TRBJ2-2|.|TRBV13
TGTGCCAGCAGCTTTAGGGAGACCGGGGAGCTGTTTTTT
CASSFRETGELFF
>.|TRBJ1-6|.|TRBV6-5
TGTGCCAGCAGTTCTCAGTATAATTCACCCCTCCACTTT
CASSSQYNSPLHF
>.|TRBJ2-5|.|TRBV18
TGTGCCAGCGCGACTAGTATTGCCCTAGAGACCCAGTACTTC
CASATSIALETQYF
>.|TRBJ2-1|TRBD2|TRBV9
TGTGCCAGCAGCCCCCGAGGGGGTAGCGGGGGGGTCCTCTCCTACAATGAGCAGTTCTTC
CASSPRGGSGGVLSYNEQFF
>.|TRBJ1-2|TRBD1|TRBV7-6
TGTGCCAGCAGCCCCGGGACAGTCTATGGCTACACCTTC
CASSPGTVYGYTF
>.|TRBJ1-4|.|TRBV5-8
TGTGCCAGCAGCCGCGACGAGGCAACTAATGAAAAACTGTTTTTT
CASSRDEATNEKLFF
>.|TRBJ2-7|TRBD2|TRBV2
TGTGCCAGCGGTTCCAGGACTAGCGGGGGGATGTACGAGCAGTACTTC
CASGSRTSGGMYEQYF
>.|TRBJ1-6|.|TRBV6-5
TGTGCCAGCAGATCTGACAGGCTGGATAATTCACCCCTCCACTTT
CASRSDRLDNSPLHF
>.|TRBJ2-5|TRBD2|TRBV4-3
TGCGCCAGCAGTCCCGGGGAGGGGATTCAAGAGACCCAGTACTTC
CASSPGEGIQETQYF
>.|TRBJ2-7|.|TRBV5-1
TGCGCCAGCAGCTCGTCCCAATCAGGGGACAACTCCTACGAGCAGTACTTC
CASSSSQSGDNSYEQYF
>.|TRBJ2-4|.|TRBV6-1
TGTGCCAGCTGGGCCACAGCGGAAAACATTCAGTACTTC
CASWATAENIQYF
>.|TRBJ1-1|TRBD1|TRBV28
TGTGCCAGCAGTTCGGGGACAGGGGGCAATTCTGAAGCTTTCTTT
CASSSGTGGNSEAFF
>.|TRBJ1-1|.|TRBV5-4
TGTGCCAGCAGCTTGTCTCAGATGAACACTGAAGCTTTCTTT
CASSLSQMNTEAFF
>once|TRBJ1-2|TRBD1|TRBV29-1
TGCAGCGTTCAGTCCGGGACAGGGGTTGGCTATGGCTACACCTTC
CSVQSGTGVGYGYTF
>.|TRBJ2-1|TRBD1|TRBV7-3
TGTGCCAGCAGTCGGACAGGGGGCTACAATGAGCAGTTCTTC
CASSRTGGYNEQFF
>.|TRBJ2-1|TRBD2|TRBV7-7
TGTGCCAGCAGCTTAGCGCCTAGCGGGGGGTCAAATGAGCAGTTCTTC
CASSLAPSGGSNEQFF
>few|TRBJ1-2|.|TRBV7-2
TGTGCCAGCAGCTTACAACTCAACTATGGCTACACCTTC
CASSLQLNYGYTF